Listed here are 27 T cell receptor beta chains from one sample, sequenced in a study of T cells in Graves' hyperthyroidism and ophthalmopathy. Researchers took RNA transcripts and amplified the TCR beta CDR3 regions from them. A first-round RT-PCR of the TCR CDR3 used the HTBI primer set. MiXCR was run by TCRdb on the multiplex PCR reads, yielding one entry per CDR3 protein. Here the sample spans 250,000 to 350,000 distinct CDR3 sequences, approximately 17% being singletons. Source material: blood. These receptor sequences come from a man aged 30 to 39 with Graves' hyperthyroidism.

This clonotype has more than one count but fewer than ten. V usage is TRBV27 and J usage is TRBJ2-1, with a weak D call TRBD2 (6 bases). The CDR3 extends over 17 amino acids. Looked up from germline, CDR1 is MNHEY and CDR2 is SMNVEV (reference sequence). Trimming took off 6 bases at V and 7 bases at J, with 25 bases between the two ends. CDR3 DNA: TGTGCCAGCAGCCGATATAGCAGGAGGGCCTCGGGGAATGAGCAGTTCTTC. As protein: CASSRYSRRASGNEQFF.

This chain uses TRBV10-2 with TRBJ2-1, with 9 bases aligning to TRBD2. The CDR3 contains 16 residues. CDR1 and CDR2 from the germline V gene are WSHSY and SAAADI. J lost 3 bases, V lost 6 bases, and 9 bases had no gene match. The DNA for the CDR3 is TGCGCCAGCAGGTTAGGGCGGGAGGGTTACTACAATGAGCAGTTCTTC. Translation: CASRLGREGYYNEQFF.

V usage is TRBV29-1 and J usage is TRBJ1-2; D call uncertain. The ends were cut back, 4 bases at V and 1 base at J, with 13 bases in the middle. The CDR3 has 14 residues. CDR1 and CDR2 (germline): SQVTM, ANQGSEA. For the CDR3, the DNA is TGCAGCGTTGTGCAGGAAGGACTTAACTATGGCTACACCTTC. It yields the protein CSVVQEGLNYGYTF.

The J gene is TRBJ2-6, the V gene TRBV30; 7 bases map to TRBD2. Per germline, CDR1 GTSNPN and CDR2 SVGIG (reference sequence). V was pared by 5 bases and J by 1 base, with 5 bases of the junction left unmatched. CDR3 length: 15 residues. The CDR3, as DNA: TGTGCCTGGGGCCCGGGGGGTTCTGGGGCCAACGTCCTGACTTTC. Translation: CAWGPGGSGANVLTF.

V and J are TRBV6-1 and TRBJ1-4, with TRBD1 matching over 10 bases. Germline V CDR1 and CDR2: MNHNS, SASEGT. This CDR3 contains 15 residues. The V and J ends lost 10 bases and 4 bases, in that order; junction bases with no gene match: 9. CDR3 bases: TGTGCCACCCGGACAGGGGGGACCTATAATGAAAAACTGTTTTTT. This sequence encodes CATRTGGTYNEKLFF.

A remark on this clonotype: A read error may explain this, as a much larger clone is one base away. V gene TRBV5-1 combines with J gene TRBJ2-1, with D possibly matching TRBD2 (7 bases). Germline lookup yields CDR1 SGHRS and CDR2 YFSETQ. The CDR3 spans 16 residues. The CDR3 sequence is CASSQGGEITYDEQFF. DNA for the CDR3: TGTGCCAGCAGCCAAGGGGGGGAGATAACCTACGATGAGCAGTTCTTC.

In its sample, this clonotype was seen many times. The CDR3 coding sequence is TGCAGCGTCGGACTAGCGGGAGGGCCTGAGCAGTTCTTC. It specifies CSVGLAGGPEQFF. The chain employs TRBV29-1 and TRBJ2-1; TRBD2 aligns across 15 bases. This CDR3 is 13 amino acids long. The ends lost 6 bases at V and 9 bases at J; junction bases unmatched: 3. CDR1 is SQVTM and CDR2 is ANQGSEA in the germline V gene.

This clonotype occurred a few times. The genes are TRBV6-5 and TRBJ1-3; D not resolved. The CDR3 has 15 amino acids. With 0 bases removed from V and 4 bases from J, the gap between germline ends came to 10 bases. Germline assignment: CDR1 MNHEY and CDR2 SVGAGI. The CDR3 sequence is CASSYSPGVGNTIYF. In DNA, the CDR3 is TGTGCCAGCAGTTACTCTCCCGGGGTCGGAAACACCATATATTTT.

The genes are TRBV12-3 or TRBV12-4 and TRBJ2-3; D is possibly TRBD1 (5 bases). Trimming shortened V by 1 base and J by 5 bases, and 13 bases separated the two germline ends. CDR3 size: 15 residues. CDR3 nucleotides: TGTGCCAGCAGTTTAGTTGGCAGGGTGAAAGATACGCAGTATTTT. It codes for CASSLVGRVKDTQYF.

This clonotype was detected only a few times. V is TRBV20-1 and J is TRBJ2-2, with TRBD2 identical over 10 bases. Germline V gene lookup returns CDR1 DFQATT and CDR2 SNEGSKA (reference sequence). V lost 4 bases and J lost 6; bases outside the gene matches: 5. The CDR3 loop spans 14 amino acids. The CDR3 DNA is TGCAGTGCTATGTTACTAGCGGGATCCGGGGAGCTGTTTTTT. Translating it yields CSAMLLAGSGELFF.

This clonotype showed up many times. The chain couples TRBV20-1 to TRBJ2-1, with 8 bases matching TRBD2. The V gene end was trimmed by 5 bases and the J gene end by 9 bases; junction bases not matched to a gene: 12. The germline V gene encodes CDR1 DFQATT and CDR2 SNEGSKA (reference sequence). The CDR3 covers 14 residues. CDR3: CSALSKTSAPEQFF. In DNA form, the CDR3 reads TGCAGTGCTCTTTCGAAGACTAGCGCCCCTGAGCAGTTCTTC.

This clonotype was picked up a small number of times. The chain employs TRBV29-1 and TRBJ2-7; D possibly uses TRBD1 or TRBD2 (5 bases each). The CDR3 sequence is 14 residues long. The V gene lost 6 bases and the J gene lost 2 bases, with 17 bases spanning the gap. Per germline, CDR1 SQVTM and CDR2 ANQGSEA. The CDR3, as DNA: TGCAGCGTCTCTTACGGGACCAAGACCTACGAGCAGTACTTC. This codes for CSVSYGTKTYEQYF.

This clonotype was seen only a few times. This chain uses TRBV11-2 with TRBJ2-7, with D possibly matching TRBD1 (6 bases). V was cut by 6 bases and J by 3 bases, with 9 bases left in between. The CDR3 sequence is 12 residues long. Germline CDR1 and CDR2: SGHAT and FQNNGV. Here the CDR3 DNA reads TGTGCCAGCAGGCCAGGGGACTACGAGCAGTACTTC. Translation gives CASRPGDYEQYF.

The table lists this clonotype with a few counts. The V and J genes are TRBV24-1 and TRBJ2-2; D possibly corresponds to TRBD1 (6 bases). CDR3 length: 13 residues. V was clipped by 9 bases and J by 3 bases, with 10 bases between them. The germline V gene has CDR1 KGHDR and CDR2 SFDVKD. Written as DNA, the CDR3 is TGTGCCACCGTCGCAGGGGACACCGGGGAGCTGTTTTTT. Amino acid sequence: CATVAGDTGELFF.

This clonotype was counted ten times or more. This chain links TRBV27 with TRBJ2-1; D is perhaps TRBD2 (5 bases). The germline V and J ends were trimmed by 3 bases and 6 bases, with 9 bases remaining between them. From germline, CDR1 is MNHEY and CDR2 SMNVEV (reference sequence). This CDR3 comprises 13 residues. The CDR3 sequence: CASSFGVLNEQFF. In DNA form, the CDR3 reads TGTGCCAGCAGTTTCGGGGTTCTCAATGAGCAGTTCTTC.

This clonotype has a count of ten or more. This chain joins TRBV18 and TRBJ2-4; 11 bases are a match to TRBD1. CDR1 is KGHSH, CDR2 LQKENI, per germline. The CDR3 runs 15 residues. V was pared by 3 bases and J by 6 bases, with 4 bases of the junction left unmatched. CDR3 sequence: CASSPDRGRGNIQYF. The CDR3 nucleotides read TGTGCCAGCTCACCGGACAGGGGGCGAGGAAACATTCAGTACTTC.

This clonotype came up many times. V usage is TRBV20-1 and J usage is TRBJ2-5; no definite D call. Trimming stripped 0 bases from V and 4 bases from J, with 6 bases between. CDR3 length equals 12 residues. The germline CDR1 and CDR2 sequences are DFQATT and SNEGSKA (reference sequence). CDR3 coding DNA: TGCAGTGCTAGAGAACGGACAGAGACCCAGTACTTC. Translating gives CSARERTETQYF.

This clonotype was seen a handful of times. This chain joins TRBV18 and TRBJ1-2; possibly TRBD1 for D (6 bases). Germline assignment: CDR1 KGHSH and CDR2 LQKENI. The CDR3 is 14 residues long. V gave up 1 base and J gave up 2 bases, with 8 bases separating them. CDR3 residues: CASSPQGGNYGYTF. In DNA, the CDR3 is TGTGCCAGCTCACCACAGGGGGGGAACTATGGCTACACCTTC. The full variable domain, rest sourced from reference TRBV18 and TRBJ1-2, is NAGVMQNPRHLVRRRGQEARLRCSPMKGHSHVYWYRQLPEEGLKFMVYLQKENIIDESGMPKERFSAEFPKEGPSILRIQQVVRGDSAAYFCASSPQGGNYGYTFGSGTRLTVV.

This clonotype appeared many times. V usage is TRBV7-9 and J usage is TRBJ2-3; TRBD2 matches at 7 bases. V shed 5 bases, J shed 3 bases, and the junction held 2 bases outside the gene matches. Germline CDR1 reads SEHNR; CDR2 reads FQNEAQ (reference sequence). The CDR3 is 13 amino acids. The CDR3 reads CASSPAGTDTQYF. CDR3 in DNA: TGTGCCAGCAGCCCAGCGGGGACAGATACGCAGTATTTT.

V is TRBV18 and J is TRBJ2-3; D is perhaps TRBD2 (6 bases). This CDR3 spans 12 amino acids. Looked up from germline, CDR1 is KGHSH and CDR2 is LQKENI. V was trimmed by 5 bases and J by 7 bases, leaving 10 bases between them. Here the CDR3 DNA reads TGTGCCAGCTCATCCCGGGGGAATACGCAGTATTTT. Translation gives CASSSRGNTQYF. The whole variable domain, remainder taken from reference TRBV18 and TRBJ2-3, is NAGVMQNPRHLVRRRGQEARLRCSPMKGHSHVYWYRQLPEEGLKFMVYLQKENIIDESGMPKERFSAEFPKEGPSILRIQQVVRGDSAAYFCASSSRGNTQYFGPGTRLTVL.

This clonotype was counted between two and nine times. This sequence joins TRBV6-2 or TRBV6-3 and TRBJ2-1; 9 bases are a match to TRBD1. Germline V gene sequence: CDR1 MNHEY, CDR2 SVGEGT. Trimming at V came to 6 bases and at J to 8 bases, leaving 14 bases not matched to a gene. There are 16 residues in the CDR3. This CDR3 is CASSDVGDRALYEQFF. The CDR3 bases are TGTGCCAGCAGCGATGTAGGGGACAGGGCCCTTTATGAGCAGTTCTTC.

This clonotype appeared a few times. V gene TRBV28 combines with J gene TRBJ1-4; D call uncertain. This CDR3 region has 12 residues. CDR1 and CDR2 (germline): MDHEN, SYDVKM. The V gene lost 6 bases and the J gene lost 8 bases, with 10 bases spanning the gap. CDR3 sequence reads: CASRSPREKLFF. The CDR3 region has the DNA TGTGCCAGCAGATCACCCAGGGAAAAACTGTTTTTT.

V is TRBV7-6 and J is TRBJ1-6; D not certain. Germline V lookup: CDR1 SGHVS, CDR2 FNYEAQ. This CDR3 has 13 amino acids. Trimming stripped 5 bases from V and 8 bases from J, with 10 bases between. CDR3 coding DNA: TGTGCCAGCAGCCAGGAGCGGTATTCACCCCTCCACTTT. It translates to CASSQERYSPLHF. Supplemented by reference TRBV7-6 and TRBJ1-6, the full variable domain reads GAGVSQSPRYKVTKRGQDVALRCDPISGHVSLYWYRQALGQGPEFLTYFNYEAQQDKSGLPNDRFSAERPEGSISTLTIQRTEQRDSAMYRCASSQERYSPLHFGNGTRLTVT.

This clonotype has at least ten counts. The CDR3 DNA is TGTGCCAGCAGTCCAAGACGTCCCTACGAGCAGTACTTC. Its protein is CASSPRRPYEQYF. The V and J genes are TRBV12-3 or TRBV12-4 and TRBJ2-7; D is undetermined. The CDR3 sequence is 13 residues long. Trimming removed 5 bases at V and 2 bases at J, with 10 bases between.

Comment on this clonotype: One base away lies a much larger clone, so this may be a sequencing read error. The J gene is TRBJ1-3, the V gene TRBV12-3 or TRBV12-4; unclear D gene. The CDR3 has 14 residues. V lost 6 bases, J lost 8 bases, and 17 bases lay in between. CDR3 nucleotides: TGTGCCAGCAGGCGCTACACAAGAGGAGACACCATATATTTT. Residues: CASRRYTRGDTIYF.

The V and J genes are TRBV11-2 and TRBJ2-1; 14 positions match TRBD2. CDR1 and CDR2 (germline): SGHAT, FQNNGV. Unmatched junction bases numbered 12, after V lost 6 bases and J lost 8 bases. The CDR3 has 17 amino acids. Written as DNA, the CDR3 is TGTGCCAGCAGACCTCTTGGGACTAGCGGGAGCGCCTATGAGCAGTTCTTC. This codes for CASRPLGTSGSAYEQFF.

This clonotype was seen a few times. The V gene is TRBV6-1, the J gene TRBJ1-1, with a possible D match to TRBD1 (5 bases). This CDR3 has 13 amino acids. Per the germline V gene, CDR1 is MNHNS and CDR2 is SASEGT. V was clipped by 9 bases and J by 1 base, with 12 bases between them. CDR3 DNA sequence: TGTGCCAGTAACGCCGGACAGAACACTGAAGCTTTCTTT. Its protein is CASNAGQNTEAFF.